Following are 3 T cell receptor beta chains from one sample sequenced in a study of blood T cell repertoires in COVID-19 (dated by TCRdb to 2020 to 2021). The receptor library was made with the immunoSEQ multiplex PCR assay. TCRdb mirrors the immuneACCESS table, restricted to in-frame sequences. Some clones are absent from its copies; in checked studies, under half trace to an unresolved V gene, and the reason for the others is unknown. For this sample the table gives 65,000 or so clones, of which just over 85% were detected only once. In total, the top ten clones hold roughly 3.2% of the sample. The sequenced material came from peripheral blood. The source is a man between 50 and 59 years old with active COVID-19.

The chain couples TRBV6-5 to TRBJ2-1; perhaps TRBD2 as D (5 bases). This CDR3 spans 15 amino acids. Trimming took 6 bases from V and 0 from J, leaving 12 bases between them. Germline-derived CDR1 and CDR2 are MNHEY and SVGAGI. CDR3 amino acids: CASRRDLSSYNEQFF. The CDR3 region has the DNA TGTGCCAGCAGACGGGATCTTAGCTCCTACAATGAGCAGTTCTTC.

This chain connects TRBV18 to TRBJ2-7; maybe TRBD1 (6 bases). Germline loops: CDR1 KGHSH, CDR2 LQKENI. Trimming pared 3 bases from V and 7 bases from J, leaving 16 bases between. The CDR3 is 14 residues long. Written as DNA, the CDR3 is TGTGCCAGCTCACCGGGACACGGGGATGGGGAGCAGTACTTC. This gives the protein CASSPGHGDGEQYF.

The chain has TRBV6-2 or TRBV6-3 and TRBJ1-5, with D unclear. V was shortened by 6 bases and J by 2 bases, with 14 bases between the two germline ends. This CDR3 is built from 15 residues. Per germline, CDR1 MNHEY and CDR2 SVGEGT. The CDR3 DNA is TGTGCCAGCAGCCCTGCCCCAGTGCGCAATCAGCCCCAGCATTTT. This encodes CASSPAPVRNQPQHF.